The clone carrying this TCR beta chain has just a few counts. What it binds is not known. Possible read error: a much larger clone is one base away. The length of the CDR3 is 16 residues. V lost 6 bases and J lost 5; bases outside the gene matches: 7. The data originate from a study of regulatory T cells in long-lasting Graves disease. The authors built TCR beta libraries using iRepertoire HTBI primers and Arm-PCR of CDR3 regions. MiXCR, run by TCRdb on the multiplex PCR reads, gives a single entry per CDR3 protein. The sample yields a few hundred thousand distinct CDR3 sequences, 15% seen once. Regarding the study as a whole: Persistent patients shared thousands of public clonotypes among themselves. Newly diagnosed patients shared fewer, at about 890.

Time point in this sample: newly diagnosed GD, antithyroid drugs for less than 3 months. From RNA extracted from PBMCs, the TCR library was made. This sample also appeared in a second study, on T cells in Graves' hyperthyroidism and ophthalmopathy. From that study: Primed by the HTBI set, a first-round RT-PCR was run on the TCR CDR3.

The TCR was taken from a woman aged 40 to 49 with Graves disease. The chain uses TRBV12-3 or TRBV12-4 and TRBJ2-1; TRBD2 aligns across 13 bases. The sample here was peripheral blood mononuclear cells (PBMCs), taken at new diagnosis, from a patient treated with antithyroid drugs. CDR3 sequence reads: CASSPTGTSGDNEQFF. The CDR3 coding sequence is TGTGCCAGCAGCCCCACCGGGACTAGCGGGGACAATGAGCAGTTCTTC.